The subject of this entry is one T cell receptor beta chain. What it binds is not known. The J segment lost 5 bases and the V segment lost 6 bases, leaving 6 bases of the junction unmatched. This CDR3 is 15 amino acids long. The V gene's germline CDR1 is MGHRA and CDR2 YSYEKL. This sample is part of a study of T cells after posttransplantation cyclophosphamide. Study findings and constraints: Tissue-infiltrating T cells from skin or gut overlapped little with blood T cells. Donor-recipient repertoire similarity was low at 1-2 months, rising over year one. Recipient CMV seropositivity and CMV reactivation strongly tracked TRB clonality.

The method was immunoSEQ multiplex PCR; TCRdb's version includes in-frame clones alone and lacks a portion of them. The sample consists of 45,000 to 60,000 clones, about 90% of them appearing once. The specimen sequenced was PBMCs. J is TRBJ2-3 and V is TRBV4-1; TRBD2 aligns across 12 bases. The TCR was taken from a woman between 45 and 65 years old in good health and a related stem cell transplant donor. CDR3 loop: CASSRLAGEGDTQYF. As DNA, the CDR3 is TGCGCCAGCAGTCGACTAGCGGGAGAGGGAGATACGCAGTATTTT.